This T cell receptor beta chain was identified during a study of cytomegalovirus exposure and HLA in healthy donors. PCR amplification relied on 60 Vbeta primers (plus 13 Jbeta primers). Produced via immunoSEQ multiplex PCR; TCRdb's table is partial and in-frame only. The table lists about 82,000 clones, 65% to 90% of them singletons. As concerns this clone: The antigen is not known.

General study points: With later analysis, a missense DCLRE1C variant became linked to TCR beta V- and J-gene trimming. Using a false discovery rate of 0.05, a later analysis showed that 15,000 to 20,000 TCR beta sequences were associated with HLA alleles.

CDR3 length: 11 amino acids. V gave up 7 bases and J gave up 1 base, with 7 bases separating them. The germline CDR1 and CDR2 sequences are SQVTM and ANQGSEA. The chain uses TRBV29-1 and TRBJ1-1; D call uncertain. The TCR originated in a man in his 70s in good health and CMV-seropositive. Sequencing was performed on PBMCs. The CDR3 loop is CSANWNTEAFF. The DNA of the CDR3 is TGCAGCGCAAACTGGAACACTGAAGCTTTCTTT.